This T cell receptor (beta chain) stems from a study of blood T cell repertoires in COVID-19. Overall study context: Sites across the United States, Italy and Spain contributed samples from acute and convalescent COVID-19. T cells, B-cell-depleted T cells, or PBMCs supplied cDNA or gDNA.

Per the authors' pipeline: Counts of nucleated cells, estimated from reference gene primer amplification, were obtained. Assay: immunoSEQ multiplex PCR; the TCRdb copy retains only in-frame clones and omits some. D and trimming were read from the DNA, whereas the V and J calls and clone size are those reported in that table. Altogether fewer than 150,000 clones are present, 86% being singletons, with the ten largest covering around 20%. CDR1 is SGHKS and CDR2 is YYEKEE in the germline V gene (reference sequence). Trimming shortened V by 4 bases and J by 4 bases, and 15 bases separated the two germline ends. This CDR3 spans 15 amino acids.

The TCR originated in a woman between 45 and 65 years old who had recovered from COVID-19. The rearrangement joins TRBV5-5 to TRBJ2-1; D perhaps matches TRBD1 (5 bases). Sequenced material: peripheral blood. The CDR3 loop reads CASSHLAGQYNEQFF. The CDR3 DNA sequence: TGTGCCAGCAGCCACCTGGCAGGGCAATACAATGAGCAGTTCTTC.